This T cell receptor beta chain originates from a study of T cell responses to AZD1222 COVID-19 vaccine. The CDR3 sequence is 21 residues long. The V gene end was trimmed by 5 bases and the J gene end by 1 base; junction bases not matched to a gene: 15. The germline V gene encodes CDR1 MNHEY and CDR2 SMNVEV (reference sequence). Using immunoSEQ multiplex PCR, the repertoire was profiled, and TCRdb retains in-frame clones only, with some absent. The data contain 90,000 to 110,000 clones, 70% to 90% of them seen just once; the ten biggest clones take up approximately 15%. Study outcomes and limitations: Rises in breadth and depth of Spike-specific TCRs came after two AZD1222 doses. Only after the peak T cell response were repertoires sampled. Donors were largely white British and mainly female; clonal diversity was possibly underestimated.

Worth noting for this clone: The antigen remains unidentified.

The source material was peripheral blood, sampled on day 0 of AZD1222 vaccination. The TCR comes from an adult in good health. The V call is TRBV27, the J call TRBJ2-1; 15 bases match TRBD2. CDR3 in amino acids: CASSTPGLAGGFPLSYNEQFF. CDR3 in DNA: TGTGCCAGCAGTACCCCGGGACTAGCGGGGGGATTCCCGTTATCCTACAATGAGCAGTTCTTC.